The 10 T cell receptor beta chains in this list originate from one sample, sequenced in a study of T cells in Graves' hyperthyroidism and ophthalmopathy. The CDR3 regions of TCR beta were amplified from RNA transcripts. An initial round of RT-PCR targeting the TCR CDR3 relied on the HTBI primer set. TCRdb re-analysed the multiplex PCR reads in MiXCR, keeping a single row per CDR3 protein. The sample consists of roughly 630,000 distinct CDR3 sequences, 15% to 18% of them appearing once. Specimen: blood. These receptors came from a woman in her twenties or thirties with Graves' hyperthyroidism.

The V and J genes are TRBV6-2 or TRBV6-3 and TRBJ2-3, with D possibly called TRBD1 or TRBD2 (5 bases each). Looked up from germline, CDR1 is MNHEY and CDR2 is SVGEGT. This CDR3 has 14 residues. V gave up 2 bases and J gave up 4 bases, with 10 bases separating them. The CDR3 DNA reads TGTGCCAGCAGTTACCCACTAGGGGCAGATACGCAGTATTTT. It translates to CASSYPLGADTQYF.

This clonotype has more than one count but fewer than ten. The genes are TRBV5-1 and TRBJ2-7; D tentatively reads TRBD1 or TRBD2 (5 bases each). The V gene lost 1 base and the J gene lost 6 bases, with 14 bases spanning the gap. The CDR3 runs to 14 residues. The germline gives CDR1 SGHRS, CDR2 YFSETQ. CDR3 loop: CASSLRDGRREQYF. The CDR3 DNA is TGCGCCAGCAGCTTGAGGGACGGACGCCGCGAGCAGTACTTC. The whole variable domain, remainder taken from reference TRBV5-1 and TRBJ2-7, is KAGVTQTPRYLIKTRGQQVTLSCSPISGHRSVSWYQQTPGQGLQFLFEYFSETQRNKGNFPGRFSGRQFSNSRSEMNVSTLELGDSALYLCASSLRDGRREQYFGPGTRLTVT.

There are many counts of this clonotype. The chain links TRBV5-1 to TRBJ2-4; possibly TRBD1 for D (5 bases). The V end was cut by 1 base, the J end by 8 bases, with 16 bases between. CDR3 length equals 15 residues. Germline CDR1 reads SGHRS; CDR2 reads YFSETQ. CDR3 in DNA: TGCGCCAGCAGCTTGTACCAGGGTAAAAGGGACATTCAGTACTTC. Translated, it gives CASSLYQGKRDIQYF.

V is TRBV19 and J is TRBJ1-5; TRBD1 aligns across 9 bases. V lost 5 bases to trimming and J lost 0 bases; unmatched junction nucleotides: 8. This CDR3 is 17 amino acids long. Germline-derived CDR1 and CDR2 are LNHDA and SQIVND (reference sequence). The CDR3 region is CASSGSRDRASNQPQHF. The CDR3 DNA reads as TGTGCCAGTAGTGGATCCCGGGACAGGGCTAGCAATCAGCCCCAGCATTTT. Supplemented by reference TRBV19 and TRBJ1-5, the full variable domain reads DGGITQSPKYLFRKEGQNVTLSCEQNLNHDAMYWYRQDPGQGLRLIYYSQIVNDFQKGDIAEGYSVSREKKESFPLTVTSAQKNPTAFYLCASSGSRDRASNQPQHFGDGTRLSIL.

This clonotype has a count of ten or more. V is TRBV6-1 and J is TRBJ2-4, with unresolved D. The V and J ends lost 0 bases and 5 bases respectively, with 5 bases between them. Germline V gene sequence: CDR1 MNHNS, CDR2 SASEGT. The CDR3 runs to 13 residues. In nucleotides, the CDR3 is TGTGCCAGCAGTGAAGCCTGGGAAAACATTCAGTACTTC. Translation: CASSEAWENIQYF.

The table lists this clonotype with many counts. A junction boundary mismatches the germline segment, possibly from a read error. This sequence joins TRBV4-1 and TRBJ1-5; TRBD1 matches 8 bases. The CDR3 runs to 13 residues. Germline CDR1 MGHRA, CDR2 YSYEKL. The CDR3 region has the DNA TGTGCCAGCAGCCAGGACAGGGTTCAGCCCCAGCATTTT. Protein product: CASSQDRVQPQHF.

This rearrangement joins TRBV6-9 to TRBJ2-7; D is possibly TRBD1 or TRBD2 (5 bases each). There are 14 residues in the CDR3. Trimming cost V 3 bases and J 4 bases, with 13 bases left between them. Per the germline V gene, CDR1 is MNHGY and CDR2 is SVAAGI. In DNA, the CDR3 is TGTGCCAGCAGTTACCCGGCAGGGAGATACGAGCAGTACTTC. As protein: CASSYPAGRYEQYF.

This clonotype was found a few times. This sequence joins TRBV20-1 and TRBJ1-3, with D perhaps matching TRBD1 (6 bases). Trimming cost V 0 bases and J 4 bases, with 19 bases left between them. This CDR3 is 17 amino acids long. Germline V CDR1 and CDR2: DFQATT, SNEGSKA (reference sequence). CDR3 bases: TGCAGTGCTAGAGATCTTCCGTTGGGGGGACACGGAAACACCATATATTTT. Its translation: CSARDLPLGGHGNTIYF.

The table lists this clonotype with many counts. The V gene is TRBV12-3 or TRBV12-4, the J gene TRBJ2-3; 11 nucleotides align to TRBD2. The CDR3 sequence is 16 residues long. V lost 4 bases to trimming and J lost 0 bases; unmatched junction nucleotides: 3. The CDR3 here is CASSWGLAVSTDTQYF. CDR3 bases: TGTGCCAGCAGTTGGGGACTAGCGGTTAGCACAGATACGCAGTATTTT.

The table lists this clonotype with many counts. The chain combines TRBV7-3 with TRBJ2-3; D is perhaps TRBD1 or TRBD2 (7 bases each). In germline, CDR1 is SGHTA, CDR2 FQGTGA. Trimming pared 5 bases from V and 6 bases from J, leaving 21 bases between. The CDR3 has 16 amino acids. CDR3 sequence: CASSVAIGQGGDTQYF. The CDR3, as DNA: TGTGCCAGCAGCGTTGCGATAGGTCAGGGGGGGGATACGCAGTATTTT.